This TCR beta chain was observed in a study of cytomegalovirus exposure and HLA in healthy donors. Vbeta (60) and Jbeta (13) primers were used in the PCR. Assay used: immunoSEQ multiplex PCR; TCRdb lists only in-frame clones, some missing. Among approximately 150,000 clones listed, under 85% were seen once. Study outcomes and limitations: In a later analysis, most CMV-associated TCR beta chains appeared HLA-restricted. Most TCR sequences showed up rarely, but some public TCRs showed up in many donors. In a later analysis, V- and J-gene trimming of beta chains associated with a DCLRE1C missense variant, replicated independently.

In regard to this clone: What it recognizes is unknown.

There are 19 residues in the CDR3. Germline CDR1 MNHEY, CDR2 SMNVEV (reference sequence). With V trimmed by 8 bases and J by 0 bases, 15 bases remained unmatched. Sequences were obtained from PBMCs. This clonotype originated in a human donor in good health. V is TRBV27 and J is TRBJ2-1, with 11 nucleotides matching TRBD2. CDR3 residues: CASSTNLAGGQSSYNEQFF. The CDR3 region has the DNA TGTGCCAGCTCCACCAACTTAGCGGGGGGGCAAAGCTCCTACAATGAGCAGTTCTTC.